This entry lists 24 T cell receptor beta chains sequenced from one sample in a study of T-cell reconstitution after alpha-beta-depleted transplantation in children. Unique molecular identifiers tagged the TCRbeta library. TCRdb re-called the PCR reads through MiXCR, storing one row per CDR3 protein. Of approximately 79,000 distinct CDR3 sequences detected, about a sixth appear once; the ten largest clones hold 40% to 65%. The material was PBMCs, mostly from graft donor cells, obtained 360 days after TCRalphabeta/CD19-depleted stem cell transplant. The receptor source for this set is a male patient between 2 and 10 years old who had a stem cell transplant for acute lymphoblastic leukemia, so the T cells may come from the graft donor.

V gene TRBV5-1 combines with J gene TRBJ2-7; a possible D gene is TRBD2 (6 bases). Germline assignment: CDR1 SGHRS and CDR2 YFSETQ. This CDR3 comprises 16 residues. V was cut by 1 base and J by 3 bases, with 17 bases left in between. The CDR3: CASSLLRGTSHYEQYF. The CDR3 DNA sequence: TGCGCCAGCAGCTTGCTCCGAGGGACTTCCCACTACGAGCAGTACTTC.

V is TRBV12-3 or TRBV12-4 and J is TRBJ1-1, with D possibly TRBD1 on 6 matching bases. The V and J ends lost 1 base and 10 bases respectively, with 13 bases between them. The CDR3 is 13 amino acids. CDR3 loop: CASSLGPQGRAFF. The DNA of the CDR3 is TGTGCCAGCAGTTTAGGGCCACAGGGCCGAGCTTTCTTT.

This clonotype has a handful of counts. The V and J genes are TRBV4-1 and TRBJ2-1; weak D call: TRBD2 (6 bases). Trimming left V 2 bases short and J 7 bases short, with 18 bases between. Looked up from germline, CDR1 is MGHRA and CDR2 is YSYEKL. This CDR3 is built from 16 residues. The CDR3 here is CASSQPLPGGINEQFF. CDR3 DNA: TGCGCCAGCAGCCAACCACTACCAGGCGGGATAAATGAGCAGTTCTTC.

The V and J genes are TRBV2 and TRBJ2-7, with TRBD2 matching over 14 bases. Looked up from germline, CDR1 is SNHLY and CDR2 is FYNNEI. The CDR3 contains 15 residues. V dropped 6 bases and J dropped 7; count of bases not matched to a gene: 8. CDR3 in DNA: TGTGCCAGCAGGGGGGGACTAGCGGGAGTAGAAGAGCAGTACTTC. Encoded protein: CASRGGLAGVEEQYF.

The chain links TRBV5-6 to TRBJ2-2; D may be TRBD1 (6 bases). V was trimmed by 4 bases and J by 1 base, leaving 17 bases between them. The CDR3 runs to 17 residues. The germline CDR1 and CDR2 sequences are SGHDT and YYEEEE. As DNA, the CDR3 is TGTGCCAGCAGCCATCCCCCCGGGACATGGAACACCGGGGAGCTGTTTTTT. It translates to CASSHPPGTWNTGELFF.

In this sample, this clonotype turned up a few times. The chain uses TRBV7-9 and TRBJ2-1, with D perhaps matching TRBD2 (5 bases). Trimming pared 3 bases from V and 6 bases from J, leaving 21 bases between. The CDR3 spans 17 residues. Germline V gives CDR1 SEHNR, CDR2 FQNEAQ (reference sequence). In nucleotides, the CDR3 is TGTGCCAGCAGCTTTGCGAGGCGAGTCGGGAACCCCAATGAGCAGTTCTTC. Translated, it gives CASSFARRVGNPNEQFF.

This clonotype was recorded once. J is TRBJ2-1 and V is TRBV7-9; 9 bases are a match to TRBD2. The V gene's germline CDR1 is SEHNR and CDR2 FQNEAQ (reference sequence). V lost 4 bases, J lost 12 bases, and 13 bases stayed unmatched. The CDR3 spans 15 residues. CDR3 residues: CASSSGLAPPEVQFF. In nucleotides, the CDR3 is TGTGCCAGCAGCTCGGGACTAGCCCCCCCGGAGGTGCAGTTCTTC.

This chain connects TRBV20-1 to TRBJ2-4; TRBD2 matches 8 bases. Per germline, CDR1 DFQATT and CDR2 SNEGSKA (reference sequence). V lost 4 bases and J lost 5; bases outside the gene matches: 4. The CDR3 consists of 13 residues. The CDR3 spells CSATGGWENIQYF. Written as DNA, the CDR3 is TGCAGTGCTACGGGGGGGTGGGAAAACATTCAGTACTTC.

The rearrangement uses TRBV11-2 and TRBJ2-3, with 9 bases aligning to TRBD2. This CDR3 spans 15 amino acids. Germline-derived CDR1 and CDR2 are SGHAT and FQNNGV. V dropped 2 bases and J dropped 6; count of bases not matched to a gene: 6. The CDR3: CASSLLAGVWDTQYF. CDR3 sequence (DNA): TGTGCCAGCAGCTTATTAGCGGGAGTTTGGGATACGCAGTATTTT. Full variable domain (outside the CDR3, taken from reference TRBV11-2 and TRBJ2-3): EAGVAQSPRYKIIEKRQSVAFWCNPISGHATLYWYQQILGQGPKLLIQFQNNGVVDDSQLPKDRFSAERLKGVDSTLKIQPAKLEDSAVYLCASSLLAGVWDTQYFGPGTRLTVL.

The CDR3 nucleotides read TGTGCCAGCAGCCCCCGCCGGGGACTAGCGGGAGAGGAGCAGTTCTTC. Its translation is CASSPRRGLAGEEQFF. This sequence joins TRBV13 and TRBJ2-1; 14 bases align to TRBD2. This CDR3 comprises 16 residues. Germline V gene lookup returns CDR1 PRHDT and CDR2 FYEKMQ (reference sequence). With V trimmed by 5 bases and J by 10 bases, 10 bases remained unmatched. Using reference TRBV13 and TRBJ2-1 for the parts outside the CDR3, the full variable domain is AAGVIQSPRHLIKEKRETATLKCYPIPRHDTVYWYQQGPGQDPQFLISFYEKMQSDKGSIPDRFSAQQFSDYHSELNMSSLELGDSALYFCASSPRRGLAGEEQFFGPGTRLTVL.

This clonotype showed up just a few times. J is TRBJ2-3 and V is TRBV3-1; D is ambiguous. The CDR3 totals 15 residues. Germline-derived CDR1 and CDR2 are LGHDT and YNNKEL (reference sequence). Trimming took off 1 base at V and 2 bases at J, with 10 bases between the two ends. CDR3 in DNA: TGTGCCAGCAGCCAAGGGGGATATTTCACAGATACGCAGTATTTT. This sequence encodes CASSQGGYFTDTQYF.

This chain joins TRBV11-2 and TRBJ2-3; 15 nucleotides match TRBD2. Trimming at V came to 3 bases and at J to 6 bases, leaving 7 bases not matched to a gene. The CDR3 spans 17 residues. CDR1 and CDR2 (germline): SGHAT, FQNNGV. The CDR3 DNA reads TGTGCCAGCAGCTTCTCTCGAGGGACTAGCGGGAGGGATACGCAGTATTTT. It codes for CASSFSRGTSGRDTQYF.

Many counts were recorded for this clonotype. The rearrangement links TRBV29-1 to TRBJ2-1, with D perhaps matching TRBD1 or TRBD2 (5 bases each). V was clipped by 4 bases and J by 9 bases, with 16 bases between them. There are 13 residues in the CDR3. From germline, CDR1 is SQVTM and CDR2 ANQGSEA. The CDR3 region has the DNA TGCAGCGTTGTTGGGGGACCCCTCGCTGAGCAGTTCTTC. Translation: CSVVGGPLAEQFF.

This clonotype was recorded at least ten times. The rearrangement joins TRBV2 to TRBJ2-5; TRBD2 matches at 10 bases. The CDR3 totals 14 residues. V lost 6 bases, J lost 5 bases, and 6 bases stayed unmatched. Germline values: CDR1 SNHLY, CDR2 FYNNEI. The CDR3 protein is CASRGLAGVETQYF. DNA for the CDR3: TGTGCCAGCAGGGGGCTAGCGGGAGTCGAGACCCAGTACTTC.

The DNA for the CDR3 is TGTGCCAGCAGACGCCATAGGTCCTACGAGCAGTACTTC. It specifies CASRRHRSYEQYF. V is TRBV12-3 or TRBV12-4 and J is TRBJ2-7; D is undetermined. The CDR3 is made up of 13 amino acids. Trimming removed 6 bases at V and 1 base at J, with 10 bases between.

This clonotype was detected a few times. CDR3 protein: CASSPGRGNEKLFF. The CDR3 DNA follows: TGTGCCAGCTCACCGGGCAGGGGGAATGAAAAACTGTTTTTT. The V and J genes are TRBV18 and TRBJ1-4; TRBD1 agrees at 7 bases. V was clipped by 3 bases and J by 5 bases; unmatched bases: 3. Germline V gene data show CDR1 as KGHSH and CDR2 as LQKENI. The CDR3 has 14 amino acids.

This clonotype was counted only a few times. The CDR3 DNA sequence: TGTGCCAGCAGCACCGGACAGGGGAGCATTCAGTACTTC. Translated: CASSTGQGSIQYF. The rearrangement uses TRBV5-5 and TRBJ2-4; 9 nucleotides line up with TRBD1. The ends lost 4 bases at V and 9 bases at J; junction bases unmatched: 5. The CDR3 runs to 13 residues. Germline loops: CDR1 SGHKS, CDR2 YYEKEE (reference sequence).

This clonotype was detected a few times. V and J are TRBV10-2 and TRBJ1-1, with D unresolved. Trimming shortened V by 3 bases and J by 8 bases, and 16 bases separated the two germline ends. CDR1 is WSHSY, CDR2 SAAADI, per germline. The CDR3 totals 14 residues. CDR3 protein: CASSELGGSAEAFF. The CDR3, as DNA: TGCGCCAGCAGTGAATTAGGAGGGTCAGCAGAAGCTTTCTTT.

The chain joins TRBV7-9 to TRBJ2-7; 11 bases match TRBD1. The CDR3 spans 15 residues. The junction had 7 bases not matched to a gene; V was cut back by 5 bases and J by 4 bases. Germline lookup yields CDR1 SEHNR and CDR2 FQNEAQ (reference sequence). Written as DNA, the CDR3 is TGTGCCAGCAGCCGGGACAGGGGGGAGTATTACGAGCAGTACTTC. Its protein product is CASSRDRGEYYEQYF.

The rearrangement links TRBV7-9 to TRBJ2-3; D is tentatively TRBD1 or TRBD2 (5 bases each). The length of the CDR3 is 15 residues. The V and J ends lost 4 bases and 0 bases respectively, with 11 bases between them. Germline values: CDR1 SEHNR, CDR2 FQNEAQ (reference sequence). CDR3: CASSSGTPSTDTQYF. The CDR3 nucleotides are TGTGCCAGCAGCTCCGGGACGCCAAGCACAGATACGCAGTATTTT.

This clonotype was counted between two and nine times. The CDR3 loop is CASSLGPQITGDEQYF. The CDR3 DNA follows: TGCGCCAGCAGCTTGGGACCGCAGATCACGGGAGACGAGCAGTACTTC. The V gene is TRBV5-1, the J gene TRBJ2-7; a weak D match, TRBD2 (6 bases). V lost 0 bases and J 5 bases, leaving 18 bases between the germline ends. Per germline, CDR1 SGHRS and CDR2 YFSETQ. The CDR3 runs 16 residues.

Many counts were recorded for this clonotype. This chain connects TRBV3-1 to TRBJ2-7, with D tentatively TRBD1 (6 bases). The CDR3 contains 16 residues. V lost 2 bases and J lost 4, with 18 bases in between. The germline V gene has CDR1 LGHDT and CDR2 YNNKEL (reference sequence). The DNA of the CDR3 is TGTGCCAGCAGCCAAAGGGGCCAGGGGAATCGATACGAGCAGTACTTC. Translated: CASSQRGQGNRYEQYF.

This clonotype was counted between two and nine times. J is TRBJ2-5 and V is TRBV6-2 or TRBV6-3; 9 bases align to TRBD2. Germline V gene data show CDR1 as MNHEY and CDR2 as SVGEGT. V shed 2 bases, J shed 3 bases, and the junction held 10 bases outside the gene matches. This CDR3 contains 17 residues. This CDR3 is CASSYPPLAGTEETQYF. CDR3 bases: TGTGCCAGCAGTTACCCTCCTCTAGCGGGAACTGAAGAGACCCAGTACTTC.

The rearrangement links TRBV4-1 to TRBJ2-1; 9 positions agree with TRBD2. Germline V gives CDR1 MGHRA, CDR2 YSYEKL. The junction had 5 bases not matched to a gene; V was cut back by 0 bases and J by 2 bases. This CDR3 spans 17 amino acids. The CDR3 region is CASSQERLADPYNEQFF. The CDR3 DNA is TGCGCCAGCAGCCAAGAGAGACTAGCGGATCCCTACAATGAGCAGTTCTTC.